The 2 T cell receptor beta chains given below trace back to one sample, sequenced in a study of T-cell reconstitution after alpha-beta-depleted transplantation in children. Preparation of the TCRbeta library used unique molecular identifiers. TCRdb reprocessed the PCR reads via MiXCR and lists one record per CDR3 protein. Of some 830,000 distinct CDR3 sequences listed, about 15% are singletons. Sequencing was performed on PBMCs, mostly from graft donor cells, taken 360 days after TCRalphabeta/CD19-depleted stem cell transplant. The receptor set was obtained from a male patient younger than 18 who had a stem cell transplant for acute lymphoblastic leukemia, so the T cells may come from the graft donor.

The rearrangement uses TRBV24-1 and TRBJ2-1, with TRBD2 identical over 10 bases. The V and J ends lost 4 bases and 2 bases, in that order; junction bases with no gene match: 1. CDR3 size: 15 residues. Per germline, CDR1 KGHDR and CDR2 SFDVKD. The CDR3: CATSDGLAAYNEQFF. The CDR3 nucleotides are TGTGCCACCAGTGACGGACTAGCGGCCTACAATGAGCAGTTCTTC.

The chain carries TRBV28 and TRBJ1-5; D gene unclear. The CDR3 consists of 14 residues. Trimming removed 8 bases at V and 11 bases at J, with 22 bases between. The germline gives CDR1 MDHEN, CDR2 SYDVKM. CDR3 nucleotide sequence: TGTGCCAGCTCCCCGGGCGGGCTGGGTGGATCCCAGCATTTT. Amino acids: CASSPGGLGGSQHF.